This T cell receptor beta chain was captured by sequencing in a study of shared clonotypes between healthy human individuals. Study results and caveats: In contrast to clonotypes shared by all four donors, non-shared clonotypes had lower generation probabilities.

Libraries were prepared by immunoSEQ multiplex PCR; TCRdb keeps only in-frame clonotypes and omits some of them. The table includes more than 850,000 clones, more than 75% detected once. With V trimmed by 7 bases and J by 2 bases, 5 bases remained unmatched. CDR3 length: 14 residues. Germline-derived CDR1 and CDR2 are MNHEY and SVGAGI. With regard to this clone: Its antigen is unknown.

Sample: memory CD4+ T cells from PBMCs. Subset of the sample: CD45RA-negative fraction. This chain uses TRBV6-5 with TRBJ2-3; 8 bases are shared with TRBD1. The TCR comes from a man between 18 and 35 years old in good health. Some clones in this sample may be carry-over from other donors' samples. CDR3 sequence reads: CASTKGQDTDTQYF. The CDR3 coding sequence is TGTGCCAGCACCAAGGGACAGGACACAGATACGCAGTATTTT.